One sample yielded the 28 T cell receptor beta chains listed below, sequenced in a study of T cell responses to AZD1222 COVID-19 vaccine. Produced via immunoSEQ multiplex PCR; TCRdb's table is partial and in-frame only. The sample records hundreds of thousands of clones, under 95% being singletons. This sample comprised peripheral blood, obtained on day 0 of MenACWY control vaccination. The receptor set was obtained from an adult in good health.

The chain has TRBV6-1 and TRBJ2-7; 9 nucleotides match TRBD1. The CDR3 totals 15 residues. The germline gives CDR1 MNHNS, CDR2 SASEGT. Trimming took 1 base from V and 2 from J; bases not matched to a gene: 3. CDR3 nucleotides: TGTGCCAGCAGTGAAGGGGGGACAGGGACCTACGAGCAGTACTTC. This translates into CASSEGGTGTYEQYF.

CDR3 nucleotides: TGTGCCAGTAGTATTCAGCAGGCCCTGCCGACTTATGGCTACACCTTC. It encodes CASSIQQALPTYGYTF. The chain employs TRBV19 and TRBJ1-2; D unclear. The germline V gene encodes CDR1 LNHDA and CDR2 SQIVND (reference sequence). The ends were cut back, 3 bases at V and 5 bases at J, with 19 bases in the middle. This CDR3 spans 16 amino acids.

V usage is TRBV5-1 and J usage is TRBJ1-2; the D is unclear. Germline CDR1 is SGHRS and CDR2 is YFSETQ. Trimming cost V 6 bases and J 5 bases, with 14 bases left between them. CDR3 length: 13 amino acids. CDR3 protein: CASTPGNQYGYTF. For the CDR3, the DNA is TGCGCCAGCACCCCGGGCAATCAGTATGGCTACACCTTC.

The chain joins TRBV12-3 or TRBV12-4 to TRBJ1-1; the D gene is possibly TRBD1 (5 bases). The CDR3 loop spans 12 amino acids. The V and J ends lost 3 bases and 11 bases respectively, with 13 bases between them. The CDR3 spells CASSLEVGAAFF. As DNA, the CDR3 is TGTGCCAGCAGTTTGGAGGTAGGGGCGGCTTTCTTT.

The chain uses TRBV12-5 and TRBJ2-1; 7 bases map to TRBD1. CDR1 and CDR2 (germline): LGHNT, FRNRAP. This CDR3 comprises 16 residues. V shed 3 bases, J shed 7 bases, and the junction held 12 bases outside the gene matches. The CDR3 nucleotides are TGTGCTAGTGGTTTAGGTGACAGGGCCCAGGGGAATGAGCAGTTCTTC. Translating gives CASGLGDRAQGNEQFF.

This rearrangement joins TRBV12-3 or TRBV12-4 to TRBJ1-2; tentative D call: TRBD1 (5 bases). The CDR3 runs to 13 residues. V was trimmed by 3 bases and J by 4 bases, leaving 9 bases between them. The CDR3 sequence: CASSFGAFYGYTF. DNA for the CDR3: TGTGCCAGCAGTTTCGGGGCCTTCTATGGCTACACCTTC.

The gene calls are TRBV9 and TRBJ1-3, with D maybe TRBD1 (5 bases). V was cut by 0 bases and J by 4 bases, with 8 bases left in between. The CDR3 runs 14 residues. Germline loops: CDR1 SGDLS, CDR2 YYNGEE. CDR3 sequence: CASSVGGTGNTIYF. Written as DNA, the CDR3 is TGTGCCAGCAGCGTAGGGGGGACCGGAAACACCATATATTTT.

The J gene is TRBJ1-6, the V gene TRBV5-5, with D unclear. Germline values: CDR1 SGHKS, CDR2 YYEKEE (reference sequence). V was cut by 1 base and J by 7 bases, with 12 bases left in between. This CDR3 is 15 amino acids long. The CDR3 DNA sequence: TGTGCCAGCAGCTTGTCGACGGTGATGAATTCACCCCTCCACTTT. It encodes CASSLSTVMNSPLHF.

The chain uses TRBV2 and TRBJ1-6; weak D call: TRBD1 (5 bases). V was pared by 5 bases and J by 10 bases, with 15 bases between. This CDR3 is 14 amino acids long. CDR1 is SNHLY and CDR2 is FYNNEI in the germline V gene. CDR3 nucleotides: TGTGCCAGCAGTCGCCAGGGTGTTGGGTCACCCCTCCACTTT. Translating gives CASSRQGVGSPLHF.

This chain links TRBV29-1 with TRBJ1-2, with a weak D call TRBD1 (5 bases). V was clipped by 4 bases and J by 6 bases, with 9 bases between them. This CDR3 is 11 amino acids long. In germline, CDR1 is SQVTM, CDR2 ANQGSEA. CDR3 loop: CSVGGLDGYTF. The CDR3 bases are TGCAGCGTTGGGGGGTTGGATGGCTACACCTTC.

The chain couples TRBV2 to TRBJ2-1, with D possibly being TRBD2 (6 bases). From germline, CDR1 is SNHLY and CDR2 FYNNEI. The CDR3 has 15 amino acids. V lost 3 bases, J lost 8 bases, and 17 bases lay in between. Here the CDR3 reads CASSEGGNSWDEQFF. CDR3 nucleotide sequence: TGTGCCAGCAGTGAGGGCGGGAACTCTTGGGATGAGCAGTTCTTC.

The chain combines TRBV7-9 with TRBJ1-2; 7 nucleotides match TRBD1. From germline, CDR1 is SEHNR and CDR2 FQNEAQ (reference sequence). After removal of 6 bases from V and 2 bases from J, the junction contained 12 bases not matched to a gene. The CDR3 spans 16 residues. CDR3 sequence reads: CASRPIGQGGNYGYTF. CDR3 sequence (DNA): TGTGCCAGCAGACCCATCGGGCAGGGGGGGAACTATGGCTACACCTTC.

Here the CDR3 DNA reads TGTGCCAGCAGCGTAGCGGGTGGTAGGACCAGCACAGATACGCAGTATTTT. Its translation: CASSVAGGRTSTDTQYF. The chain is built from TRBV9 and TRBJ2-3; D not resolved. V lost 0 bases and J lost 0, with 14 bases in between. Germline V gene lookup returns CDR1 SGDLS and CDR2 YYNGEE. The CDR3 contains 17 residues.

The chain uses TRBV7-2 and TRBJ1-1, with no clear D. Trimming removed 1 base from V and 7 bases from J, with 10 bases in between. The CDR3 has 13 amino acids. In germline, CDR1 is SGHTA, CDR2 FQGNSA. CDR3 coding DNA: TGTGCCAGCAGCTTAGGCCTTACCAATGAAGCTTTCTTT. As protein: CASSLGLTNEAFF.

The chain combines TRBV4-3 with TRBJ1-3, with D maybe TRBD1 (6 bases). Between the trimmed V and J ends, which lost 0 bases and 0 bases, there was a span of 12 bases. Germline-derived CDR1 and CDR2 are LGHNA and YSLEER. The length of the CDR3 is 17 residues. CDR3 DNA sequence: TGCGCCAGCAGCCAAGAGCGGACAGTAACCTCTGGAAACACCATATATTTT. Protein sequence: CASSQERTVTSGNTIYF.

This rearrangement joins TRBV30 to TRBJ1-2, with TRBD1 identical over 10 bases. CDR3 length: 16 residues. Germline V CDR1 and CDR2: GTSNPN, SVGIG (reference sequence). V lost 4 bases to trimming and J lost 3 bases; unmatched junction nucleotides: 11. CDR3 nucleotide sequence: TGTGCCTGGACCCCGGGACAGGGGCCCTCTTACTATGGCTACACCTTC. Amino acid sequence: CAWTPGQGPSYYGYTF. Using reference TRBV30 and TRBJ1-2 for the parts outside the CDR3, the full variable domain is SQTIHQWPATLVQPVGSPLSLECTVEGTSNPNLYWYRQAAGRGLQLLFYSVGIGQISSEVPQNLSASRPQDRQFILSSKKLLLSDSGFYLCAWTPGQGPSYYGYTFGSGTRLTVV.

In its sample, this clone was seen once. V usage is TRBV12-3 or TRBV12-4 and J usage is TRBJ1-2; 12 bases align to TRBD1. J was trimmed by 8 bases and V by 6 bases; bases with no gene match: 4. The CDR3 is made up of 13 amino acids. DNA of the CDR3: TGTGCCAGCAGGGGACAGGGGGCGAGGGGCTACACCTTC. As protein: CASRGQGARGYTF.

This clone was found once. The gene calls are TRBV19 and TRBJ1-6; D is unresolved. Per the germline V gene, CDR1 is LNHDA and CDR2 is SQIVND (reference sequence). The CDR3 is 13 residues long. The V end lost 5 bases, the J end lost 13 bases, and 15 bases lay between the germline ends. In DNA form, the CDR3 reads TGTGCCAGTAGTCCCCGACGCGCCTCGCCCCTCCACTTT. Its protein is CASSPRRASPLHF. Full variable domain (rest looked up from reference TRBV19 and TRBJ1-6): DGGITQSPKYLFRKEGQNVTLSCEQNLNHDAMYWYRQDPGQGLRLIYYSQIVNDFQKGDIAEGYSVSREKKESFPLTVTSAQKNPTAFYLCASSPRRASPLHFGNGTRLTVT.

The chain uses TRBV10-2 and TRBJ1-1; D is unresolved. CDR3 length: 9 residues. Germline lookup yields CDR1 WSHSY and CDR2 SAAADI. Trimming took off 11 bases at V and 7 bases at J, with 8 bases between the two ends. CDR3 protein: CAVGLEAFF. The DNA for the CDR3 is TGCGCCGTAGGGCTTGAAGCTTTCTTT.

The chain is built from TRBV10-3 and TRBJ2-5, with D perhaps assigned TRBD1 or TRBD2 (5 bases each). This CDR3 spans 11 amino acids. Germline V gene lookup returns CDR1 ENHRY and CDR2 SYGVKD. V was trimmed by 4 bases and J by 5 bases, leaving 5 bases between them. The CDR3 protein is CAISGGETQYF. The CDR3 DNA reads TGTGCCATCAGTGGGGGGGAGACCCAGTACTTC.

The rearrangement links TRBV10-2 to TRBJ1-6; 9 positions match TRBD1. Germline CDR1 WSHSY, CDR2 SAAADI. CDR3 length: 13 residues. Trimming at V came to 4 bases and at J to 10 bases, leaving 2 bases not matched to a gene. The CDR3 bases are TGCGCCAGCAGTGGGACAGGGGACTCACCCCTCCACTTT. It encodes CASSGTGDSPLHF.

The chain couples TRBV7-6 to TRBJ2-2; 8 nucleotides line up with TRBD1. The CDR3 sequence is 19 residues long. Germline CDR1 is SGHVS and CDR2 is FNYEAQ. J gave up 0 bases and V 4 bases, and 13 bases lay outside the gene matches. The CDR3: CASSSQIRQGHANTGELFF. In DNA, the CDR3 is TGTGCCAGCAGCTCACAAATTCGACAGGGGCACGCGAACACCGGGGAGCTGTTTTTT.

The CDR3 protein is CASRRTDLSGNTIYF. The CDR3 bases are TGCGCCAGCAGGCGGACAGACCTCTCTGGAAACACCATATATTTT. V usage is TRBV5-1 and J usage is TRBJ1-3; TRBD1 is a possible D gene (6 bases). The CDR3 runs to 15 residues. Germline assignment: CDR1 SGHRS and CDR2 YFSETQ. V dropped 5 bases and J dropped 0 bases, with 12 bases sitting between them.

The V and J genes are TRBV7-3 and TRBJ1-1, with D possibly matching TRBD1 (6 bases). Germline V gene lookup returns CDR1 SGHTA and CDR2 FQGTGA. This CDR3 region has 15 residues. Trimming removed 4 bases from V and 0 bases from J, with 12 bases in between. The CDR3 here is CASSSPGTLNTEAFF. The CDR3 bases are TGTGCCAGCAGCTCGCCCGGGACACTGAACACTGAAGCTTTCTTT.

The rearrangement uses TRBV19 and TRBJ1-5, with D perhaps matching TRBD1 (5 bases). The ends were cut back, 3 bases at V and 3 bases at J, with 12 bases in the middle. Germline V lookup: CDR1 LNHDA, CDR2 SQIVND (reference sequence). The CDR3 length is 15 residues. The CDR3 bases are TGTGCCAGTAGTATCCCTACAGGATTCAATCAGCCCCAGCATTTT. Encoded protein: CASSIPTGFNQPQHF.

The chain combines TRBV6-2 or TRBV6-3 with TRBJ1-6, with D uncertain. The CDR3 covers 17 residues. V was clipped by 2 bases and J by 5 bases, with 16 bases between them. Germline-derived CDR1 and CDR2 are MNHEY and SVGEGT. CDR3 residues: CASSYRLRFRDNSPLHF. The DNA for the CDR3 is TGTGCCAGCAGTTACCGGTTGAGATTTAGAGATAATTCACCCCTCCACTTT.

The chain combines TRBV7-3 with TRBJ2-2; D unresolved. The CDR3 runs 13 residues. From germline, CDR1 is SGHTA and CDR2 FQGTGA. Trimming took off 5 bases at V and 6 bases at J, with 10 bases between the two ends. CDR3 DNA: TGTGCCAGCAGCCCCCCGCCCCCCGGGGAGCTGTTTTTT. It encodes CASSPPPPGELFF.

This chain joins TRBV5-1 and TRBJ2-4; D is unclear. V lost 1 base and J lost 8, with 10 bases in between. Germline V gene sequence: CDR1 SGHRS, CDR2 YFSETQ. This CDR3 is built from 13 residues. The CDR3 is CASSLSVDDIQYF. The CDR3 DNA reads as TGCGCCAGCAGCTTGTCAGTTGATGACATTCAGTACTTC. Variable domain in full (rest from reference TRBV5-1 and TRBJ2-4): KAGVTQTPRYLIKTRGQQVTLSCSPISGHRSVSWYQQTPGQGLQFLFEYFSETQRNKGNFPGRFSGRQFSNSRSEMNVSTLELGDSALYLCASSLSVDDIQYFGAGTRLSVL.